The 27 T cell receptor beta chains listed next were all sequenced from one sample in a study of cytomegalovirus exposure and HLA in healthy donors. PCR amplification relied on 60 Vbeta primers (plus 13 Jbeta primers). Profiling relied on immunoSEQ multiplex PCR, and the TCRdb table lists in-frame clones only, not all of them. The data hold under 200,000 clones, with approximately 82% observed a single time. Sample: PBMCs. These receptors all come from a male donor in good health and CMV-seropositive.

This chain links TRBV7-2 with TRBJ1-3, with 7 positions matching TRBD1. The CDR3 covers 16 residues. Germline V gene data show CDR1 as SGHTA and CDR2 as FQGNSA. J gave up 0 bases and V 4 bases, and 6 bases lay outside the gene matches. CDR3 bases: TGTGCCAGCAGCTCATGGACAGGAGCCTCTGGAAACACCATATATTTT. Its translation is CASSSWTGASGNTIYF.

The rearrangement links TRBV4-3 to TRBJ2-2; D might be TRBD1 (5 bases). The CDR3 covers 15 residues. With 1 base removed from V and 4 bases from J, the gap between germline ends came to 10 bases. Germline CDR1 reads LGHNA; CDR2 reads YSLEER. In DNA, the CDR3 is TGCGCCAGCAGCCAAGTGGGGCCGGGCACCGGGGAGCTGTTTTTT. Translating it yields CASSQVGPGTGELFF.

This clone was counted between two and nine times. V usage is TRBV12-2 and J usage is TRBJ2-5; TRBD2 is the table's D call and was not checked against the DNA. The J call is uncertain, as TRBJ2-7 better fits the DNA end. TRBV12-2 is designated a pseudogene. The CDR3 has 18 residues. The CDR3 DNA is TGTGCAAGTCGCTTAGCGCGAAATGGGGGGACGACTGTCTACGAGCAGTACTTC. It codes for CASRLARNGGTTVYEQYF.

The genes are TRBV19 and TRBJ1-1; tentatively, D is TRBD1 (5 bases). Trimming took 5 bases from V and 1 from J, leaving 8 bases between them. The CDR3 extends over 13 amino acids. Germline V gene lookup returns CDR1 LNHDA and CDR2 SQIVND (reference sequence). CDR3 in amino acids: CASSLTANTEAFF. The CDR3 coding sequence is TGTGCCAGTAGTCTGACAGCGAACACTGAAGCTTTCTTT.

The CDR3 loop reads CASSFERDRVRGANYGYTF. In nucleotides, the CDR3 is TGTGCCAGCAGCTTCGAACGGGACAGGGTGAGAGGGGCTAACTATGGCTACACCTTC. The chain combines TRBV7-9 with TRBJ1-2, with TRBD1 matching 9 bases. The ends lost 3 bases at V and 0 bases at J; junction bases unmatched: 14. The CDR3 length is 19 residues. CDR1 is SEHNR, CDR2 FQNEAQ, per germline (reference sequence).

The V and J genes are TRBV9 and TRBJ2-2, with D uncertain. The germline V gene has CDR1 SGDLS and CDR2 YYNGEE. The CDR3 has 15 residues. V lost 0 bases to trimming and J lost 0 bases, with 6 bases between them. CDR3 DNA: TGTGCCAGCAGCGTAGGCGGCACGAACACCGGGGAGCTGTTTTTT. Its protein is CASSVGGTNTGELFF. Filled out from reference TRBV9 and TRBJ2-2, the complete variable domain reads DSGVTQTPKHLITATGQRVTLRCSPRSGDLSVYWYQQSLDQGLQFLIQYYNGEERAKGNILERFSAQQFPDLHSELNLSSLELGDSALYFCASSVGGTNTGELFFGEGSRLTVL.

The chain employs TRBV7-7 and TRBJ2-2; D is uncertain. The V end lost 1 base, the J end lost 1 base, and 4 bases lay between the germline ends. The CDR3 extends over 14 amino acids. Looked up from germline, CDR1 is SSHAT and CDR2 is FNYEAQ (reference sequence). The CDR3 loop is CASSLDRNTGELFF. In DNA, the CDR3 is TGTGCCAGCAGCTTAGACAGGAACACCGGGGAGCTGTTTTTT.

The chain joins TRBV30 to TRBJ2-5, with 7 bases identical to TRBD2. The J call may be wrong; the DNA end is better matched by TRBJ2-7. The CDR3 runs 15 residues. CDR1 and CDR2 from the germline V gene are GTSNPN and SVGIG (reference sequence). In DNA form, the CDR3 reads TGTGCCTGGAGTTTCGGGGGGTTGAGCTCCTACGAGCAGTACTTC. Translated, it gives CAWSFGGLSSYEQYF.

This clone has a single count. The chain uses TRBV6-5 and TRBJ2-7; 9 bases map to TRBD1. V was pared by 6 bases and J by 2 bases, with 8 bases of the junction left unmatched. The CDR3 has 15 residues. The germline gives CDR1 MNHEY, CDR2 SVGAGI. CDR3: CASSSTGTGTYEQYF. CDR3 in DNA: TGTGCCAGCAGCTCAACCGGGACAGGGACCTACGAGCAGTACTTC.

Details on this clone: The sample contains more than one DNA sequence encoding this CDR3. The DNA of the CDR3 is TGTGCCAGCAGCGGCGGGGGGGCGGCCTACAATGAGCAGTTCTTC. Translation: CASSGGGAAYNEQFF. This chain uses TRBV11-2 with TRBJ2-1; 9 bases line up with TRBD2. Germline V gene data show CDR1 as SGHAT and CDR2 as FQNNGV. The CDR3 is 15 residues long. V lost 5 bases and J lost 2; bases outside the gene matches: 4.

The chain combines TRBV5-1 with TRBJ2-7; TRBD1 aligns across 8 bases. V dropped 2 bases and J dropped 2; count of bases not matched to a gene: 9. The CDR3 runs to 16 residues. Germline V gives CDR1 SGHRS, CDR2 YFSETQ. Here the CDR3 reads CASSLGGTGPTYEQYF. The CDR3 DNA sequence: TGCGCCAGCAGCTTAGGCGGGACAGGCCCTACCTACGAGCAGTACTTC.

The chain links TRBV11-2 to TRBJ2-7; D is uncertain. This CDR3 region has 11 residues. Germline lookup yields CDR1 SGHAT and CDR2 FQNNGV. Between the trimmed V and J ends, which lost 6 bases and 0 bases, there was a span of 3 bases. CDR3 amino acids: CASSYSYEQYF. As DNA, the CDR3 is TGTGCCAGCAGTTACTCCTACGAGCAGTACTTC.

V gene TRBV19 combines with J gene TRBJ1-2; the D gene is possibly TRBD1 (6 bases). The germline V and J ends were trimmed by 5 bases and 0 bases, with 13 bases remaining between them. Germline-derived CDR1 and CDR2 are LNHDA and SQIVND (reference sequence). CDR3 length equals 15 residues. The CDR3 DNA follows: TGTGCCAGTAGTTCGGCCGGGACATCTAACTATGGCTACACCTTC. Translated: CASSSAGTSNYGYTF.

This rearrangement joins TRBV11-2 to TRBJ2-7; maybe TRBD1 (5 bases). V was trimmed by 4 bases and J by 2 bases, leaving 15 bases between them. Germline CDR1 is SGHAT and CDR2 is FQNNGV. The CDR3 sequence is 15 residues long. The CDR3 DNA sequence: TGTGCCAGCAGCTCCCCCGGACAACCTCCCTACGAGCAGTACTTC. Translating gives CASSSPGQPPYEQYF.

The table lists this clone with a count of one. The chain uses TRBV18 and TRBJ1-6; 7 nucleotides align to TRBD1. CDR1 is KGHSH and CDR2 is LQKENI in the germline V gene. V lost 4 bases to trimming and J lost 5 bases; unmatched junction nucleotides: 11. The CDR3 covers 17 residues. CDR3 region: CASSLLPTGADNSPLHF. CDR3 sequence (DNA): TGTGCCAGCTCACTTCTCCCCACAGGGGCGGATAATTCACCCCTCCACTTT.

The chain links TRBV27 to TRBJ1-3, with no clear D. CDR1 MNHEY and CDR2 SMNVEV come from the germline V gene (reference sequence). This CDR3 contains 15 residues. V lost 6 bases and J lost 0, with 12 bases in between. CDR3 protein: CASRPGRGSGNTIYF. In DNA, the CDR3 is TGTGCCAGCAGGCCAGGCCGGGGCTCTGGAAACACCATATATTTT.

V gene TRBV7-9 combines with J gene TRBJ2-7; 10 positions agree with TRBD1. Trimming took 5 bases from V and 5 from J; bases not matched to a gene: 6. This CDR3 spans 14 amino acids. The germline gives CDR1 SEHNR, CDR2 FQNEAQ (reference sequence). CDR3: CASSRDRGVHEQYF. The CDR3 coding sequence is TGTGCCAGCAGCCGGGACAGGGGTGTCCACGAGCAGTACTTC.

The rearrangement links TRBV7-9 to TRBJ1-2; perhaps TRBD1 as D (6 bases). With 1 base removed from V and 6 bases from J, the gap between germline ends came to 18 bases. The CDR3 runs to 16 residues. The germline V gene encodes CDR1 SEHNR and CDR2 FQNEAQ (reference sequence). This CDR3 is CASSLGNREGTHGYTF. The CDR3 DNA is TGTGCCAGCAGCTTAGGGAACAGGGAGGGAACCCATGGCTACACCTTC.

The chain is built from TRBV11-2 and TRBJ2-1, with TRBD2 matching 8 bases. Germline CDR1 is SGHAT and CDR2 is FQNNGV. The CDR3 has 16 residues. V was clipped by 1 base and J by 2 bases; unmatched bases: 4. The CDR3, as DNA: TGTGCCAGCAGCTTAGGAGCCGGGGGGGCCTACAATGAGCAGTTCTTC. Amino acids: CASSLGAGGAYNEQFF.

The V call is TRBV28, the J call TRBJ1-1, with TRBD1 matching 8 bases. CDR3 length equals 14 residues. The trim removed 3 bases at V and 7 bases at J, leaving 7 bases unmatched. Germline CDR1 reads MDHEN; CDR2 reads SYDVKM. Written as DNA, the CDR3 is TGTGCCAGCAGTTTTTTCGACAGGGGTATTGAAGCTTTCTTT. It is translated as CASSFFDRGIEAFF.

The chain uses TRBV27 and TRBJ1-5; D ambiguous. CDR3 length: 14 residues. The germline CDR1 and CDR2 sequences are MNHEY and SMNVEV (reference sequence). Trimming left V 6 bases short and J 7 bases short, with 16 bases between. The CDR3 DNA reads TGTGCCAGCAGCGGTAACGGGGTTGGGCAGCCCCAGCATTTT. Amino acids: CASSGNGVGQPQHF.

The gene calls are TRBV28 and TRBJ1-1, with TRBD1 as a possible D gene (6 bases). Trimming pared 3 bases from V and 3 bases from J, leaving 17 bases between. Germline V lookup: CDR1 MDHEN, CDR2 SYDVKM. The CDR3 spans 16 residues. CDR3 DNA sequence: TGTGCCAGCAGTTTCCGGGACATGGGACCGGACACTGAAGCTTTCTTT. It codes for CASSFRDMGPDTEAFF.

This clone was seen just once. The chain has TRBV4-1 and TRBJ2-5; a possible D gene is TRBD2 (5 bases). V dropped 0 bases and J dropped 1 base, with 12 bases sitting between them. The germline V gene encodes CDR1 MGHRA and CDR2 YSYEKL. The CDR3 consists of 16 residues. The CDR3 DNA is TGCGCCAGCAGCCAAGATCGCGTCGGACTCCAAGAGACCCAGTACTTC. Translated, it gives CASSQDRVGLQETQYF.

The chain links TRBV13 to TRBJ2-4; 9 bases align to TRBD2. V dropped 1 base and J dropped 1; count of bases not matched to a gene: 11. Germline assignment: CDR1 PRHDT and CDR2 FYEKMQ (reference sequence). This CDR3 comprises 19 residues. The CDR3: CASSLVAGVSGGAKNIQYF. The CDR3 nucleotides are TGTGCCAGCAGCTTAGTAGCGGGAGTCTCGGGGGGGGCCAAAAACATTCAGTACTTC.

The CDR3 nucleotides read TGTGCCAGCAGATCAGGGGGAGGAACCCAGTACTTC. This gives the protein CASRSGGGTQYF. The chain employs TRBV28 and TRBJ2-5; TRBD1 is a possible D gene (7 bases). Germline CDR1 MDHEN, CDR2 SYDVKM. The CDR3 loop spans 12 amino acids. Trimming stripped 6 bases from V and 8 bases from J, with 13 bases between.

A few counts support this clone. The chain couples TRBV28 to TRBJ1-1; D gene ambiguous. Trimming took 3 bases from V and 4 from J, leaving 15 bases between them. The germline V gene encodes CDR1 MDHEN and CDR2 SYDVKM. This CDR3 has 15 residues. In nucleotides, the CDR3 is TGTGCCAGCAGTTTCTCGCGGGCGGGAGGCACTGAAGCTTTCTTT. Translation gives CASSFSRAGGTEAFF.

The V and J genes are TRBV14 and TRBJ2-1, with 7 bases matching TRBD1. Germline V gene lookup returns CDR1 SGHDN and CDR2 FVKESK. Trimming cost V 7 bases and J 9 bases; bases outside gene matches: 12. The CDR3 runs 14 residues. The CDR3 loop reads CASTRAAGGTEQFF. CDR3 nucleotides: TGTGCCAGCACCAGGGCAGCAGGGGGTACTGAGCAGTTCTTC.